One and the same sample provided the 14 T cell receptor beta chains below, sequenced in a study of graft-versus-host responses after intestinal transplantation. TCRdb's table, derived via immunoSEQ multiplex PCR, lists solely in-frame clones and lacks some. The table shows 23,000 or so clones, with less than 40% occurring only once. Each mixed lymphocyte reaction held some 200,000 CFSE-labeled responders and some 200,000 irradiated violet-dye-labeled stimulators. This specimen consisted of alloreactive CD8+ T cells from a mixed lymphocyte reaction culture, obtained before intestinal transplant. Described subset: CFSE-low proliferating T cells sorted from approximately six-day pre-transplant mixed lymphocyte reaction (GvH or HvG direction). These receptors all stem from a human patient who received an intestinal transplant.

The V gene is TRBV5-2, the J gene TRBJ2-4; the table's TRBD2 call for D was not verified on the DNA. TRBV5-2 is listed as a pseudogene. The CDR3 totals 15 residues. Here the CDR3 DNA reads TGCGCCAGCAGCCAAGAATCGCGGGAGGGGGACATTCAGTACTTC. The encoded protein is CASSQESREGDIQYF.

This clone has just a few counts. The chain uses TRBV6-1 and TRBJ1-3; D not certain. The CDR3 consists of 14 residues. V lost 5 bases to trimming and J lost 2 bases, with 10 bases between them. Germline assignment: CDR1 MNHNS and CDR2 SASEGT. The CDR3 DNA reads as TGTGCCAGCAGTTTCGGGGTAGCTGGAAACACCATATATTTT. This sequence encodes CASSFGVAGNTIYF.

The rearrangement uses TRBV7-6 and TRBJ2-1; D possibly corresponds to TRBD2 (5 bases). The CDR3 consists of 13 residues. The ends were cut back, 2 bases at V and 6 bases at J, with 8 bases in the middle. Germline CDR1 and CDR2: SGHVS and FNYEAQ. Here the CDR3 DNA reads TGTGCCAGCAGCTTACCTCGGGGCAATGAGCAGTTCTTC. It specifies CASSLPRGNEQFF.

The chain employs TRBV15 and TRBJ1-2, with D possibly being TRBD1 (5 bases). Germline CDR1 is LNHNV and CDR2 is YYDKDF (reference sequence). This CDR3 is built from 15 residues. The V end was cut by 3 bases, the J end by 6 bases, with 17 bases between. CDR3 amino acids: CATSSTRGIRDGYTF. The CDR3 DNA reads TGTGCCACCAGCAGCACACGGGGGATTCGGGATGGCTACACCTTC. The variable domain in full, with the rest retrieved from reference TRBV15 and TRBJ1-2, is DAMVIQNPRYQVTQFGKPVTLSCSQTLNHNVMYWYQQKSSQAPKLLFHYYDKDFNNEADTPDNFQSRRPNTSFCFLDIRSPGLGDTAMYLCATSSTRGIRDGYTFGSGTRLTVV.

This clone is labeled as medium-sized. The rearrangement joins TRBV27 to TRBJ2-1; the D is unclear. V lost 2 bases to trimming and J lost 0 bases, with 8 bases between them. CDR3 length: 15 amino acids. The germline V gene has CDR1 MNHEY and CDR2 SMNVEV (reference sequence). Here the CDR3 reads CASSLVPSSYNEQFF. The CDR3 DNA sequence: TGTGCCAGCAGTTTAGTTCCTAGCTCCTACAATGAGCAGTTCTTC.

The chain couples TRBV18 to TRBJ2-7, with D perhaps TRBD2 (6 bases). The CDR3 length is 12 residues. The germline CDR1 and CDR2 sequences are KGHSH and LQKENI. V was shortened by 3 bases and J by 6 bases, with 9 bases between the two germline ends. CDR3 amino acids: CASSPGDSEQYF. For the CDR3, the DNA is TGTGCCAGCTCACCTGGGGACTCCGAGCAGTACTTC.

This sequence joins TRBV6-1 and TRBJ1-1; D uncertain. The length of the CDR3 is 14 residues. Germline CDR1 MNHNS, CDR2 SASEGT. V lost 8 bases and J lost 1, with 14 bases in between. The CDR3 DNA reads TGTGCCAGCCGCTCTAGCAGAGCGAACACTGAAGCTTTCTTT. It is translated as CASRSSRANTEAFF.

By proportion, this clone is medium-sized. The rearrangement uses TRBV7-2 and TRBJ2-1; 7 nucleotides align to TRBD1. The CDR3 extends over 13 amino acids. V lost 1 base to trimming and J lost 8 bases; unmatched junction nucleotides: 2. From germline, CDR1 is SGHTA and CDR2 FQGNSA. CDR3 protein: CASSLEGADEQFF. The CDR3 coding sequence is TGTGCCAGCAGCTTAGAGGGGGCGGATGAGCAGTTCTTC.

The V and J genes are TRBV27 and TRBJ2-7; D perhaps matches TRBD1 (6 bases). The CDR3 runs 14 residues. Germline CDR1 is MNHEY and CDR2 is SMNVEV (reference sequence). V was cut by 3 bases and J by 2 bases, with 11 bases left in between. The CDR3 region has the DNA TGTGCCAGCAGTTTCGGGGACACGGCCTACGAGCAGTACTTC. The encoded protein is CASSFGDTAYEQYF.

Only a few counts were recorded for this clone. A junction end diverges from the germline sequence, so it may reflect a read error. The genes are TRBV19 and TRBJ2-1; D may be TRBD2 (5 bases). This CDR3 has 14 residues. Germline-derived CDR1 and CDR2 are LNHDA and SQIVND (reference sequence). The CDR3 region has the DNA TGTGCCAGTAGTCTAGACGGGATCTACAATGAGCAGTTCTTC. Protein: CASSLDGIYNEQFF.

This rearrangement joins TRBV9 to TRBJ1-5; no firm D call. The CDR3 totals 14 residues. V gave up 4 bases and J gave up 4 bases, with 12 bases separating them. The V gene's germline CDR1 is SGDLS and CDR2 YYNGEE. This chain's CDR3 is CASSSHGWNQPQHF. CDR3 nucleotide sequence: TGTGCCAGCAGCTCACACGGTTGGAATCAGCCCCAGCATTTT. Filled out from reference TRBV9 and TRBJ1-5, the complete variable domain reads DSGVTQTPKHLITATGQRVTLRCSPRSGDLSVYWYQQSLDQGLQFLIQYYNGEERAKGNILERFSAQQFPDLHSELNLSSLELGDSALYFCASSSHGWNQPQHFGDGTRLSIL.

V and J are TRBV6-7 and TRBJ2-6; the D is unclear. TRBV6-7 has ORF status, its function being uncertain. V lost 5 bases and J lost 5, with 22 bases in between. The CDR3 sequence is 18 residues long. The CDR3 region is CASSRRLRLQSRANVLTF. Written as DNA, the CDR3 is TGTGCCAGCAGTCGACGGTTGCGTTTACAAAGTCGGGCCAACGTCCTGACTTTC.

The rearrangement uses TRBV4-1 and TRBJ2-7; 12 nucleotides align to TRBD2. V was clipped by 1 base and J by 3 bases; unmatched bases: 13. CDR1 is MGHRA, CDR2 YSYEKL, per germline. The CDR3 sequence is 19 residues long. CDR3 amino acids: CASSQVAGLPGLAGYEQYF. CDR3 sequence (DNA): TGCGCCAGCAGCCAAGTGGCAGGGTTACCGGGACTAGCGGGCTACGAGCAGTACTTC.

The sample holds a few counts of this clone. The chain employs TRBV11-3 and TRBJ2-1; 8 bases are a match to TRBD2. Germline CDR1 reads SGHNT; CDR2 reads YENEEA. There are 18 residues in the CDR3. V lost 0 bases and J lost 4; bases outside the gene matches: 11. CDR3: CASSLDLAGSPPYNEQFF. Here the CDR3 DNA reads TGTGCCAGCAGCTTAGACTTAGCGGGAAGTCCCCCTTACAATGAGCAGTTCTTC.